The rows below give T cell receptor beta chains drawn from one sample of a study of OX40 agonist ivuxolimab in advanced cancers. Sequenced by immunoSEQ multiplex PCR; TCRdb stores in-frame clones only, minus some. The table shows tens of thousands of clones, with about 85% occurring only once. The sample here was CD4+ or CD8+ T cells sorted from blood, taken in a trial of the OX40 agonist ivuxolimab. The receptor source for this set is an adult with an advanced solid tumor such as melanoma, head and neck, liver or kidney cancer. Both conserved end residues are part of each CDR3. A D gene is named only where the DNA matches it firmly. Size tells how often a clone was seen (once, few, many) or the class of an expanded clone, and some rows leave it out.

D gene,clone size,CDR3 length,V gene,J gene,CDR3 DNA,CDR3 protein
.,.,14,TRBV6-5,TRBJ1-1,TGTGCCAGCACCCCCGGACCCGGGTACACTGAAGCTTTCTTT,CASTPGPGYTEAFF
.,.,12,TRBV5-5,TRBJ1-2,TGTGCCAGCAGCTTGGCGAGTCTTGGCTACACCTTC,CASSLASLGYTF
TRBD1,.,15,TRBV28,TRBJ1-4,TGTGCCAGCAGTTCACAGGGGGCGTTTGGTGAAAAACTGTTTTTT,CASSSQGAFGEKLFF
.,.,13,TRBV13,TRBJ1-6,TGTGCCAGCAGCTTAGACAGCAATTCACCCCTCCACTTT,CASSLDSNSPLHF
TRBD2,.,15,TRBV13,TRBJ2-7,TGTGCCAGCAGCATCCTAGCGGGCCCCCGAAACGAGCAGTACTTC,CASSILAGPRNEQYF
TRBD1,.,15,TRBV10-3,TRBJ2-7,TGTGCCACCACAGGGGATCGGGCTTATTCCTACGAGCAGTACTTC,CATTGDRAYSYEQYF
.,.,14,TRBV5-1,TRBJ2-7,TGCGCCAGCAGCTTGAGGGGCAGGGCCTACGAGCAGTACTTC,CASSLRGRAYEQYF
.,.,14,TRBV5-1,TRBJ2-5,TGCGCCAGCAGCGGAAACACAGGTGAAGAGACCCAGTACTTC,CASSGNTGEETQYF
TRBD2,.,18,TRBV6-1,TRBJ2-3,TGTGCCAGCAGTGAACAAACCCAAGGCGGGAGGGCCGAGGATACGCAGTATTTT,CASSEQTQGGRAEDTQYF
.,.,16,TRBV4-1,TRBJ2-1,TGCGCCAGCAGCCAAGCCCGTCTTGCATGGGCCAATGAGCAGTTCTTC,CASSQARLAWANEQFF
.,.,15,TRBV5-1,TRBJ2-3,TGCGCCAGCAGCTTGTCCGCGCCAAGCACAGATACGCAGTATTTT,CASSLSAPSTDTQYF
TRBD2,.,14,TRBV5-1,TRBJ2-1,TGCGCCAGCAGCTTGGAATCGGGAGGGGATGAGCAGTTCTTC,CASSLESGGDEQFF
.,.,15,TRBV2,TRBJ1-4,TGTGCCAGCATTGCGGGAATAGCAACTAATGAAAAACTGTTTTTT,CASIAGIATNEKLFF
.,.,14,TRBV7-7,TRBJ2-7,TGTGCCAGCAGCCTGAGCGCGCAAAGCTACGAGCAGTACTTC,CASSLSAQSYEQYF
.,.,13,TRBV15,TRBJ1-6,TGTGCCACCGGGGACGAGGTAAATTCACCCCTCCACTTT,CATGDEVNSPLHF
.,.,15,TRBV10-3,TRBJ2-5,TGTGCCATCAGTGAAGGACAGCCCTACCAAGAGACCCAGTACTTC,CAISEGQPYQETQYF
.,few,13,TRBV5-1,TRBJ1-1,TGCGCCAGCAGCTTGGAAGGGAACACTGAAGCTTTCTTT,CASSLEGNTEAFF
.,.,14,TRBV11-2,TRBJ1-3,TGTGCCAGCAGACCGACAGGCTCCGGAAACACCATATATTTT,CASRPTGSGNTIYF
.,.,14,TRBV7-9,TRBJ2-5,TGTGCCAGCAGCTTATATAGGGACCAAGAGACCCAGTACTTC,CASSLYRDQETQYF
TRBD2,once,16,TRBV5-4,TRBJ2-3,TGTGCCAGCAGCTTGGTACTAGCGGGGAACACAGATACGCAGTATTTT,CASSLVLAGNTDTQYF
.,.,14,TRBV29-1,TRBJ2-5,TGCAGCGCTCGGGACTCAACCAAAGGAGAGACCCAGTACTTC,CSARDSTKGETQYF
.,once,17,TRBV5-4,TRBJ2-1,TGTGCCAGCAGCCAGCCCGGGGGTGCACCCTCCTACAATGAGCAGTTCTTC,CASSQPGGAPSYNEQFF
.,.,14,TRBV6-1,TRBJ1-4,TGTGCCAGCAGTGAAGCAAGTTTAGGGGAAAAACTGTTTTTT,CASSEASLGEKLFF
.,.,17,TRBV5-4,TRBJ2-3,TGTGCCAGCAGCCCCCTCGGGACTCTGCAAAGCACAGATACGCAGTATTTT,CASSPLGTLQSTDTQYF
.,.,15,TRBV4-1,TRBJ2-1,TGCGCCAGCAGCCGAAGAGAGGCAGGGGCGGATGAGCAGTTCTTC,CASSRREAGADEQFF
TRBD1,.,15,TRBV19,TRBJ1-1,TGTGCCAGTAGTATAGCGTGGACAGGGGGGACTGAAGCTTTCTTT,CASSIAWTGGTEAFF
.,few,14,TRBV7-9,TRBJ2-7,TGTGCCAGCAGCCCAGTAAGGAGGGCACTTGAGCAGTACTTC,CASSPVRRALEQYF
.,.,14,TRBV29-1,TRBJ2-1,TGCAGCGCGGGGCGACAGAGCTCCTACAATGAGCAGTTCTTC,CSAGRQSSYNEQFF
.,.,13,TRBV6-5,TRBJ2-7,TGTGCCAGCACCCCGCCAGGGCGATACGAGCAGTACTTC,CASTPPGRYEQYF
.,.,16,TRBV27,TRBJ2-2,TGTGCCAGCAGGGCGCTCTCCATGCGCGACACCGGGGAGCTGTTTTTT,CASRALSMRDTGELFF
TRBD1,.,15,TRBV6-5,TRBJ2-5,TGTGCCAGCCGAAACCGGGACAGGGTGTCACAGACCCAGTACTTC,CASRNRDRVSQTQYF
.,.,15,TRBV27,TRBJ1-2,TGTGCCAGCAGTTTATACGGGCAGGTCGGCCATGGCTACACCTTC,CASSLYGQVGHGYTF
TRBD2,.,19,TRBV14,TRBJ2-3,TGTGCCAGCAGCCAAGATAGAATGACTAGCGGGGGGAAACCAGATACGCAGTATTTT,CASSQDRMTSGGKPDTQYF
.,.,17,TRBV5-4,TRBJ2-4,TGTGCCAGCAGCCCTGGGGTTGGGGGACAAACCAAAAACATTCAGTACTTC,CASSPGVGGQTKNIQYF
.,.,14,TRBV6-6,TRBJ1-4,TGTGCCAGCAGAGAGGCAGGGGCTAATGAAAAACTGTTTTTT,CASREAGANEKLFF
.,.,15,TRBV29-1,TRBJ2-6,TGCAGCGTTGGACAGGGACTAACTGGGGCCAACGTCCTGACTTTC,CSVGQGLTGANVLTF
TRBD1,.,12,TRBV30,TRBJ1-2,TGTGCCTGGACCCCAGGGGGAGGTGGCTACACCTTC,CAWTPGGGGYTF
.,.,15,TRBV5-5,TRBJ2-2,TGTGCCAGCAGCCCGGGCCCAAGGGGGACCGGGGAGCTGTTTTTT,CASSPGPRGTGELFF
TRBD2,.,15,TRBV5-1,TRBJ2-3,TGCGCCAGCAGCTTGGGCCTAGCGGGAGCAGATACGCAGTATTTT,CASSLGLAGADTQYF
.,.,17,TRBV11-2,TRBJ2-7,TGTGCCAGCAGCCTGACTGGACTACAGGGGATGACAGGCGAGCAGTACTTC,CASSLTGLQGMTGEQYF
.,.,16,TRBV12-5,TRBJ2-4,TGTGCTAGTGGTTTGGTGATCGCGGGCGCCAAAAACATTCAGTACTTC,CASGLVIAGAKNIQYF
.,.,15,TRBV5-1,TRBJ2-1,TGCGCCAGCAGCTTGGCGGACCGGTTCTACAATGAGCAGTTCTTC,CASSLADRFYNEQFF
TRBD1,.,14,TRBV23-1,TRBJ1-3,TGCGCCAGCAGTCGAGTGACAGGGGGAAACACCATATATTTT,CASSRVTGGNTIYF
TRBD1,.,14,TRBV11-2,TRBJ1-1,TGTGCCAGCAGCTTAGCAGGGGGGAACACTGAAGCTTTCTTT,CASSLAGGNTEAFF
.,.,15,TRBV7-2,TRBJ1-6,TGTGCCAGCAGCGCAGGAGGACGGGATAATTCACCCCTCCACTTT,CASSAGGRDNSPLHF
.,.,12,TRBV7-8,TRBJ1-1,TGTGCCAGCAGCTTAATAGAGACTGAAGCTTTCTTT,CASSLIETEAFF
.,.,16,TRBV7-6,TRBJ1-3,TGTGCCAGCAGCTTAGCATCCCCCCAGGTGGGAAACACCATATATTTT,CASSLASPQVGNTIYF
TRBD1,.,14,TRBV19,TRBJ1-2,TGTGCCAGTAGTACTACAGGGGCCGGTGATGGCTACACCTTC,CASSTTGAGDGYTF
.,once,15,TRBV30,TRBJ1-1,TGTGCCTGGAGTGCTGGACCGCCGGAGAACACTGAAGCTTTCTTT,CAWSAGPPENTEAFF
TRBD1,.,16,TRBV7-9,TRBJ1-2,TGTGCCAGCAGCTTAGCAGGAGGGGACAGGGGGCCTGGCTACACCTTC,CASSLAGGDRGPGYTF
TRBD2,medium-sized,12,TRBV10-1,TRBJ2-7,TGCGCCAGCGGGACTAGCTCTTACGAGCAGTACTTC,CASGTSSYEQYF
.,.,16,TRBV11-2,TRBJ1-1,TGTGCCAGCACAAGATCCGAGGGGCAGGGGAGTCCTGAAGCTTTCTTT,CASTRSEGQGSPEAFF